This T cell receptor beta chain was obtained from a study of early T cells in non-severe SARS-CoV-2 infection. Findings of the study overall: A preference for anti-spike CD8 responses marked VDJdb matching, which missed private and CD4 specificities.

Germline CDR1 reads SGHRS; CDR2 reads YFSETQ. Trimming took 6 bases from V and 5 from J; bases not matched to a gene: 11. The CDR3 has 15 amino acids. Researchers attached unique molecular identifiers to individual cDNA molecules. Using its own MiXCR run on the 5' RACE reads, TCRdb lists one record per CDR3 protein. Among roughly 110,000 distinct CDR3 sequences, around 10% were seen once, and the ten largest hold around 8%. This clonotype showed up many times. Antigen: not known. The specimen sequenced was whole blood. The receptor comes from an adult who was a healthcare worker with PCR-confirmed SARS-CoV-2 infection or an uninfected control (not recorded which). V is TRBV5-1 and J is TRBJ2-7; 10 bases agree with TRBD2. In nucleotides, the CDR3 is TGCGCCAGCACCCCTAACCCCGGGACTAGCGACGAGCAGTACTTC. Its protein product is CASTPNPGTSDEQYF.